This TCR beta chain is from a study of glioma-infiltrating T cells after dendritic cell vaccination. This table comes from immunoSEQ multiplex PCR, and its TCRdb copy is limited to in-frame clones, with some not included. The sample includes tens of thousands of clones, roughly 80% of them seen just once. CDR1 and CDR2 (germline): SQVTM, ANQGSEA. V was shortened by 5 bases and J by 5 bases, with 13 bases between the two germline ends. The length of the CDR3 is 13 residues. The time point denotes: after dendritic cell vaccination, including at tumor progression/relapse. This chain uses TRBV29-1 with TRBJ1-3; D is undetermined. The source is a human donor with glioblastoma. Sample: blood, taken after dendritic cell vaccination. The CDR3 nucleotides are TGCAGCGTTAGTTCCAGGTCTAGAAACACCATATATTTT. Translation: CSVSSRSRNTIYF.